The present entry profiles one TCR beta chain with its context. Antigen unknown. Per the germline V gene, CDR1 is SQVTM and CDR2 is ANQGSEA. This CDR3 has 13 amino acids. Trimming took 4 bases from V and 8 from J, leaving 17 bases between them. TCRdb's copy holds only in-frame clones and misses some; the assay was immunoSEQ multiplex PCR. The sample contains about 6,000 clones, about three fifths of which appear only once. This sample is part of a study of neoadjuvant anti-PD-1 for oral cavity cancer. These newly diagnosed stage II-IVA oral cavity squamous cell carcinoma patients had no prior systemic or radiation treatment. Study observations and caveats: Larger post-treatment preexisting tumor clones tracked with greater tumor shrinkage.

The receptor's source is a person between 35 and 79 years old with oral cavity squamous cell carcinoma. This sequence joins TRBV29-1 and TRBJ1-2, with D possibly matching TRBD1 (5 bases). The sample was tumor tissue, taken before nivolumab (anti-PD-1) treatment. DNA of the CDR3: TGCAGCGTTGTAGGGGACGGGCAGAGAGGCTACACCTTC. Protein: CSVVGDGQRGYTF.